Each of the 6 T cell receptor beta chains below was sequenced from the same sample in a study of beta chain features in type 1 diabetes. Of the isolated RNA, all was reverse transcribed, and so the sequenced material was expressed TCRB transcripts. Clones were sequenced by immunoSEQ multiplex PCR, and TCRdb holds only the in-frame ones, with some missing. The sample records roughly 300,000 clones, roughly 8% being singletons. The sample was central memory CD4+ T cells from blood. These receptors all come from a woman younger than 30 in good health.

The sample holds a few counts of this clone. This chain links TRBV4-2 with TRBJ2-1; D remains unclear. The germline V gene encodes CDR1 LGHNA and CDR2 YNFKEQ. Trimming shortened V by 0 bases and J by 0 bases, and 12 bases separated the two germline ends. The CDR3 runs to 17 residues. In DNA, the CDR3 is TGTGCCAGCAGCCAAGATGGAGTCCCGGGCTCCTACAATGAGCAGTTCTTC. It codes for CASSQDGVPGSYNEQFF.

This clone was seen ten or more times. CDR3 region: CASSPQRTGNTIYF. For the CDR3, the DNA is TGTGCCAGCAGTCCACAGCGGACCGGAAACACCATATATTTT. The gene calls are TRBV2 and TRBJ1-3; D is unresolved. This CDR3 has 14 amino acids. The V end was cut by 5 bases, the J end by 4 bases, with 12 bases between. CDR1 and CDR2 from the germline V gene are SNHLY and FYNNEI.

This clone has just a few counts. This chain uses TRBV4-2 with TRBJ2-5; TRBD2 might be the D (6 bases). Germline V gene sequence: CDR1 LGHNA, CDR2 YNFKEQ. V lost 0 bases to trimming and J lost 5 bases, with 13 bases between them. The CDR3 totals 15 residues. The CDR3 loop reads CASSQDQSRGETQYF. CDR3 DNA sequence: TGTGCCAGCAGCCAAGATCAATCGCGGGGTGAGACCCAGTACTTC.

The chain is built from TRBV7-3 and TRBJ2-5; no clear D gene. The CDR3 runs to 14 residues. Germline CDR1 and CDR2: SGHTA and FQGTGA. V shed 2 bases and J shed 5 bases, with 12 bases lying between them. Here the CDR3 DNA reads TGTGCCAGCAGCTTAGTTGTCTCAACGGAGACCCAGTACTTC. Translated: CASSLVVSTETQYF.

This clone was picked up a small number of times. V usage is TRBV2 and J usage is TRBJ2-1; 9 bases are shared with TRBD1. CDR3 length: 14 amino acids. The germline V gene encodes CDR1 SNHLY and CDR2 FYNNEI. Trimming took 8 bases from V and 7 from J; bases not matched to a gene: 9. The CDR3 loop is CASLGDRAGNEQFF. Here the CDR3 DNA reads TGTGCCAGCCTGGGGGACAGGGCTGGAAATGAGCAGTTCTTC.

The sample holds a few counts of this clone. This sequence joins TRBV2 and TRBJ2-5; the D is unclear. The CDR3 has 13 residues. The ends were cut back, 1 base at V and 3 bases at J, with 6 bases in the middle. CDR1 and CDR2 from the germline V gene are SNHLY and FYNNEI. DNA of the CDR3: TGTGCCAGCAGTGAAGGACAAAAAGAGACCCAGTACTTC. This translates into CASSEGQKETQYF.